This TCR beta chain was found in a study of blood T cell repertoires in COVID-19. The V gene end was trimmed by 4 bases and the J gene end by 2 bases; junction bases not matched to a gene: 1. In germline, CDR1 is ENHRY, CDR2 SYGVKD. The CDR3 covers 15 residues. Sequenced by immunoSEQ multiplex PCR; TCRdb stores in-frame clones only, minus some. The table records about 300,000 clones, approximately 91% of them present only once. This sequence joins TRBV10-3 and TRBJ2-6; 8 nucleotides align to TRBD1. Material for sequencing was peripheral blood. The receptor's source is a woman in her thirties with COVID-19, enrolled during active disease. The CDR3 nucleotides are TGTGCCATCAGTGGGACAGGGACTGGGGCCAACGTCCTGACTTTC. Translating gives CAISGTGTGANVLTF.